This T cell receptor (beta chain) was documented in a study of blood T cell repertoires in COVID-19. Study-level background: The cDNA or gDNA used as material had been derived from T cells, B-cell-depleted T cells, or PBMCs.

Only in-frame clones appear in the TCRdb table, and some are missing; sequencing was by immunoSEQ multiplex PCR. The top ten clones hold around 10% of a sample with about 120,000 clones, roughly four fifths of them seen once. There are a few counts of this clone. The V gene lost 6 bases and the J gene lost 1 base, with 16 bases spanning the gap. This CDR3 region has 15 residues. Germline CDR1 is SGHNT and CDR2 is YYREEE (reference sequence). The TCR was taken from a human donor in a cohort sampled during active COVID-19. The material sequenced was peripheral blood. This chain joins TRBV5-4 and TRBJ1-1; possibly TRBD1 for D (6 bases). In DNA form, the CDR3 reads TGTGCCAGCAAAATAGCCGGGACACCGAACACTGAAGCTTTCTTT. Translated, it gives CASKIAGTPNTEAFF.